The clone carrying this T cell receptor beta chain was recorded many times. These data originate in a study of neurological immune-mediated disorders. The germline CDR1 and CDR2 sequences are SGHNT and YENEEA. The CDR3 sequence is 15 residues long. V lost 5 bases to trimming and J lost 3 bases; unmatched junction nucleotides: 6. Each CDR3 protein gets one entry after TCRdb re-called the 5' RACE reads with MiXCR. The table lists approximately 66,000 distinct CDR3 sequences, around 3.1% of them singletons. The material sequenced was PBMCs. The chain has TRBV11-3 and TRBJ2-1; 8 bases are shared with TRBD2. This receptor was identified in a man between 35 and 55 years old with multiple sclerosis. The CDR3 sequence is CASSRGGSLYNEQFF. Written as DNA, the CDR3 is TGTGCCAGCAGCCGCGGGGGGTCCCTCTACAATGAGCAGTTCTTC.